This TCR beta chain was recorded in a study of shared T cell receptors in the human thymus. Clones were read by immunoSEQ multiplex PCR, and TCRdb kept only the in-frame ones, dropping some. In the table there are roughly 560,000 clones, approximately 80% of which are singletons. Trimming left V 2 bases short and J 0 bases short, with 14 bases between. The CDR3 loop spans 16 amino acids. From germline, CDR1 is LNHDA and CDR2 SQIVND (reference sequence). These records were also assigned to another study, of human thymus T cells. According to that study: Those donating were healthy Finnish infants in corrective surgery for congenital heart defects. The study used thymus tissue resected during corrective heart surgery. Thymic and blood repertoires appeared to show biased V and J gene usage. In unrelated individuals, thymic repertoires overlapped highly, according to related research.

This receptor was obtained from a boy in the first two years of life with a congenital heart defect. This chain connects TRBV19 to TRBJ2-7; D is unresolved. Sequenced input: thymocytes. The CDR3 spells CASSIRSRNSSYEQYF. CDR3 DNA: TGTGCCAGTAGTATACGGAGCAGAAACTCCTCCTACGAGCAGTACTTC.